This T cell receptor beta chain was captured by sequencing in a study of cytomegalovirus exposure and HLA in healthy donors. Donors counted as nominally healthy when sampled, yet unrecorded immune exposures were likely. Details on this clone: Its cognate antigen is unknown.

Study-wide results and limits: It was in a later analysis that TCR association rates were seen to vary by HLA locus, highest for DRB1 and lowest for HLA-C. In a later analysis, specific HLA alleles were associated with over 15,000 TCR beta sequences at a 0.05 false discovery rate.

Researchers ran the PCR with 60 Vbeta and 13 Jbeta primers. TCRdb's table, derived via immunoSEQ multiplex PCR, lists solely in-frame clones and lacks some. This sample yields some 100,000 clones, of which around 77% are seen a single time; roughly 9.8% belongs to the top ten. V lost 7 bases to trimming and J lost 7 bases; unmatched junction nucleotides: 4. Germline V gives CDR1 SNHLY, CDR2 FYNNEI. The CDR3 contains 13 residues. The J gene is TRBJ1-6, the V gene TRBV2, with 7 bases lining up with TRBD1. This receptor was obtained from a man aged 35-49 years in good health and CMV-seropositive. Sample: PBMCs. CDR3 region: CASMGTENSPLHF. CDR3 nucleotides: TGTGCCAGCATGGGGACAGAGAATTCACCCCTCCACTTT.